This T cell receptor (beta chain) was recovered during a study of T cells after yellow fever vaccination (dated by TCRdb to about 2019). Context from the whole study: Libraries from fractions with low cell numbers were prepared with the SMART-Seq v4 Ultra Low Input RNA kit. To follow T-cell clones before and after both primary and booster YFV17D yellow fever vaccination, bulk TCR alpha and beta repertoires underwent longitudinal sequencing. The cohort comprised two healthy male donors, one aged 18 to 29 and one aged 30 to 40 years. Blood was drawn at multiple timepoints before and after primary and secondary immunization, with bulk PBMC replicates and cell subsets isolated.

From the germline V gene, CDR1 is SGHNT and CDR2 is YENEEA. The junction carries 8 bases between V and J, which are trimmed by 6 bases and 5 bases respectively. Counted from cysteine to phenylalanine, this CDR3 has 12 amino acids. The CDR3 DNA has 36 bases and is translated from base 1. This sample's treatment or condition label indicates: live attenuated yellow fever vaccine strain. A standard Ficoll-Paque protocol was used to isolate PBMCs from peripheral blood. CD4 and CD8 T-cell fractions were isolated with Dynabeads CD4 and CD8 positive selection kits. RNA was extracted with TriZol from bulk PBMCs, CD4 and CD8 fractions, and dextramer-positive and dextramer-negative fractions. Of note for this clonotype: Its antigen is not yet known. Per-base qualities were not stored, and no clone one base away is much larger.

The paper as a whole reports these results and caveats: Because abundant contaminating clonotypes from the bulk population could be contained in FACS-sorted repertoires, computational filtering was required. A small share of clonotypes occurred in both CD4 and CD8 compartments, likely arising from convergent recombination. The secondary T-cell response was found to be weaker but faster than the primary response, with a peak reached on day 5 rather than on day 15. Most clones expanded after primary vaccination were re-detected after the booster (about 96% of CD4 and around 88% of CD8), suggesting broad memory maintenance. Because only two donors were included in the study, the extent to which the findings can be generalized is limited.

The sequencer was an Illumina NovaSeq 6000. TCR cDNA was synthesized by 5'RACE template switching, which introduced a universal primer site and unique molecular identifiers. Priming for cDNA synthesis came from both the TCR alpha and TCR beta constant segments. Library amplification used two PCR steps, and the second PCR step added sample barcodes and sequencing adapters. Libraries were sequenced on Illumina HiSeq 2500 (2x100 bp) or NovaSeq (2x150 bp). Turning to the authors' computational methods: Reads were demultiplexed and collapsed into UMI consensus sequences with MIGEC, and V(D)J alignment was performed with MiXCR. Clonotypes responding to the vaccine were identified with edgeR on replicate PBMC samples, with the criteria of FDR below 0.01 and a log2 fold change above 5 up to day 15. Bulk clonotypes were assigned CD4 or CD8 identity according to which sequenced CD4 or CD8 repertoire held them at higher abundance. The raw public data were reprocessed by TCRdb itself: fastp quality trimming at Q25, MiXCR clonotype calling, in-frame beta chains only. CDR3 protein duplicates are merged, each entry listing the most common genes and DNA. The V and J calls and clone size are TCRdb's, not the authors'. Across this sample there are about 340,000 distinct CDR3 sequences, with about an eighth seen only once. 3.2% of the sample comes from the top ten.

The receptor was isolated from a man between 18 and 35 years old who received the YFV17D yellow fever vaccine. Sequenced material: CD4+ T cells sorted from PBMCs, taken 15 days after the yellow fever booster vaccination. The rearranged segments are TRBV11-3 and TRBJ2-1; the D gene remains uncertain. The DNA reads as follows: TGTGCCAGCAGTCGAGACCACAATGAGCAGTTCTTC. It is translated as CASSRDHNEQFF. Extended through the reference TRBV11-3 and TRBJ2-1 proteins, this CDR3 yields the full variable domain: EAGVVQSPRYKIIEKKQPVAFWCNPISGHNTLYWYLQNLGQGPELLIRYENEEAVDDSQLPKDRFSAERLKGVDSTLKIQPAELGDSAVYLCASSRDHNEQFFGPGTRLTVL.